This T cell receptor beta chain was sequenced in a study of cytomegalovirus exposure and HLA in healthy donors. The study, taken as a whole, reports: The study recorded over 150 TCR beta chains that were cytomegalovirus-associated. Analyzed later, association rates of TCRs varied across HLA loci, with DRB1 most and HLA-C fewest. A previous analysis found most TCR beta V segments productive roughly 87% or roughly 30% of the time.

The germline V gene encodes CDR1 GTSNPN and CDR2 SVGIG (reference sequence). The V segment lost 6 bases and the J segment 8 bases; nucleotides outside the gene matches: 13. The CDR3 consists of 15 residues. 13 Jbeta primers and 60 Vbeta primers were used for the PCR. The assay was immunoSEQ multiplex PCR, and TCRdb's table has in-frame clones only and misses some. This sample has approximately 190,000 clones, with roughly 73% found just once. As concerns this clone: Its target is not known.

Specimen: PBMCs. The clonotype comes from a woman aged 25 to 39 in good health and CMV-seropositive. The genes are TRBV30 and TRBJ2-3, with 11 bases that match TRBD2. DNA for the CDR3: TGTGCCTGCGTCACAATAGCGGGGGGGCCCGTTACGCAGTATTTT. Amino acid sequence: CACVTIAGGPVTQYF.